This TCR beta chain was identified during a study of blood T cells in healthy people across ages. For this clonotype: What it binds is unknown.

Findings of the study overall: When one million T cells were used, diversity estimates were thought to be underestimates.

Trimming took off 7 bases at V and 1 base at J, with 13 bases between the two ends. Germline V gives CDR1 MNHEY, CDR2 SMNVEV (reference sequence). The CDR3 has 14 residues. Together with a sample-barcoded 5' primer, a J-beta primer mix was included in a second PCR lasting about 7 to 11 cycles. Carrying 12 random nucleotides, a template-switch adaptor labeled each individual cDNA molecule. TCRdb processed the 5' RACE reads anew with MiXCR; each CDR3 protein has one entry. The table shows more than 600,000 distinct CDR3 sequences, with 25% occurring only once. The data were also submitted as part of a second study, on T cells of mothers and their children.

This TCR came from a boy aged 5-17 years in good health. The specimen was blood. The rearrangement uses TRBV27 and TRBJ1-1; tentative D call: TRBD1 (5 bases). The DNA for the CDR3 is TGTGCCAGCACCTCAAGAGGGGAGAACACTGAAGCTTTCTTT. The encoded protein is CASTSRGENTEAFF.